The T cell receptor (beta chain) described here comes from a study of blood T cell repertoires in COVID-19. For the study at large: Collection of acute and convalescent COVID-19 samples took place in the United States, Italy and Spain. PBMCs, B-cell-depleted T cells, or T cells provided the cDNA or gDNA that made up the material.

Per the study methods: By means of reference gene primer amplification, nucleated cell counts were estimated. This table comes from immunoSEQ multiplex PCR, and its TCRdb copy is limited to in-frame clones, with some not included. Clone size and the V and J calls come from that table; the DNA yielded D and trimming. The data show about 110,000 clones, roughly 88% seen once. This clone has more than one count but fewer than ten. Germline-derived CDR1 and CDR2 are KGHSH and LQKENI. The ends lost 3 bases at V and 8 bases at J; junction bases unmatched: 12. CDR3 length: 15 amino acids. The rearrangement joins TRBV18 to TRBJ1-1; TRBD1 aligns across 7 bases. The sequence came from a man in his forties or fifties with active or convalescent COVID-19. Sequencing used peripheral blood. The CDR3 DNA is TGTGCCAGCTCACCCCCACGTGGAGGGGGCTTCGAAGCTTTCTTT. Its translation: CASSPPRGGGFEAFF.